A selection of T cell receptor beta chains follows, all from one sample in a study of resident and recirculating memory T cells in vitiligo. Profiled with immunoSEQ multiplex PCR; TCRdb holds only in-frame clones, not every one. Counted here are 70,000 to 85,000 clones, about 89% occurring once; the ten biggest clones make up around 4.6%. Sequencing was done on a sample of blood. The receptor source for this set is a male donor with vitiligo. The CDR3 runs from the conserved cysteine through the conserved F or W. Each record gives: clone size, J gene, V gene, D gene, CDR3 protein, CDR3 DNA. A D gene is named only where the DNA matches it firmly. Clone size, where shown, is once, few, many, or a class for clones that have expanded.

. | TRBJ2-5 | TRBV15 | . | CATSVGVGPETQYF | TGTGCCACCAGCGTAGGGGTAGGTCCGGAGACCCAGTACTTC
. | TRBJ2-5 | TRBV9 | . | CASSVGAGHEGTQYF | TGTGCCAGCAGCGTAGGGGCGGGCCATGAGGGGACCCAGTACTTC
. | TRBJ2-7 | TRBV9 | . | CASSGAEHGYEQYF | TGTGCCAGCAGCGGAGCGGAACACGGTTACGAGCAGTACTTC
once | TRBJ2-6 | TRBV7-9 | . | CASSFMGRGANVLTF | TGTGCCAGCAGCTTTATGGGGCGAGGGGCCAACGTCCTGACTTTC
. | TRBJ2-1 | TRBV9 | . | CASSPAPDRSPFF | TGTGCCAGCAGCCCGGCCCCCGACAGGTCTCCGTTCTTC
few | TRBJ1-2 | TRBV6-5 | . | CASSLDTVALYGYTF | TGTGCCAGCAGCCTCGATACAGTCGCGCTCTATGGCTACACCTTC
once | TRBJ1-6 | TRBV7-9 | . | CASSLGQNNSPLHF | TGTGCCAGCAGCTTAGGACAGAATAATTCACCCCTCCACTTT
. | TRBJ2-7 | TRBV10-3 | TRBD2 | CAISDRAGGPSAYEQYF | TGTGCCATCAGTGACCGAGCGGGGGGGCCCAGTGCCTACGAGCAGTACTTC
. | TRBJ1-2 | TRBV6-5 | TRBD1 | CASSDRGYGYTF | TGTGCCAGCAGTGACAGGGGCTATGGCTACACCTTC
few | TRBJ2-2 | TRBV4-3 | TRBD2 | CASSQDTSGTGELFF | TGCGCCAGCAGCCAAGATACTAGCGGTACCGGGGAGCTGTTTTTT
. | TRBJ1-2 | TRBV20-1 | . | CSAIGGYGYTF | TGCAGTGCTATCGGGGGCTATGGCTACACCTTC
. | TRBJ2-2 | TRBV7-3 | TRBD1 | CASSGLGQKNTGELFF | TGTGCCAGCAGCGGGTTGGGACAGAAGAACACCGGGGAGCTGTTTTTT
. | TRBJ1-4 | TRBV4-1 | TRBD1 | CASSVPGQGYEKLFF | TGCGCCAGCAGCGTTCCGGGACAGGGATATGAAAAACTGTTTTTT
. | TRBJ2-3 | TRBV28 | TRBD2 | CASSWKRGSTDTQYF | TGTGCCAGCAGCTGGAAGCGGGGGAGCACAGATACGCAGTATTTT
. | TRBJ1-5 | TRBV15 | TRBD1 | CATSRAGTGGAGQPQHF | TGTGCCACCAGCAGAGCCGGGACAGGGGGCGCCGGACAGCCCCAGCATTTT
. | TRBJ1-1 | TRBV9 | . | CASSVDPTLNTEAFF | TGTGCCAGCAGCGTAGATCCAACTCTGAACACTGAAGCTTTCTTT
. | TRBJ2-2 | TRBV7-9 | TRBD1 | CASSFQGALSTGELFF | TGTGCCAGCAGCTTCCAGGGGGCGCTGAGCACCGGGGAGCTGTTTTTT
. | TRBJ1-2 | TRBV28 | . | CASSWTDYGYTF | TGTGCCAGCAGCTGGACAGACTATGGCTACACCTTC
. | TRBJ1-2 | TRBV6-5 | . | CASSSQGNGYTF | TGTGCCAGCAGTTCCCAGGGGAATGGCTACACCTTC
. | TRBJ2-3 | TRBV27 | . | CASTFLGADTQYF | TGTGCCAGCACTTTCCTGGGCGCAGATACGCAGTATTTT
. | TRBJ2-7 | TRBV15 | TRBD1 | CATSREQTGAYEQYF | TGTGCCACCAGCAGAGAGCAGACAGGGGCCTACGAGCAGTACTTC
. | TRBJ1-2 | TRBV5-4 | TRBD1 | CASSNTGTGFNYGYTF | TGTGCCAGCAGCAATACCGGGACAGGGTTTAACTATGGCTACACCTTC
. | TRBJ1-1 | TRBV4-2 | . | CASSLRDTEAFF | TGTGCCAGCAGCCTTCGCGACACTGAAGCTTTCTTT
. | TRBJ2-7 | TRBV5-5 | . | CASSLARAHEQYF | TGTGCCAGCAGCTTGGCCAGGGCCCACGAGCAGTACTTC
. | TRBJ1-1 | TRBV19 | . | CASSIRGQNTEAFF | TGTGCCAGTAGTATTCGGGGACAGAACACTGAAGCTTTCTTT
. | TRBJ2-3 | TRBV4-2 | TRBD2 | CASSQESSGLALYTQYF | TGTGCCAGCAGCCAAGAATCTTCGGGACTAGCGCTGTATACGCAGTATTTT
. | TRBJ2-7 | TRBV5-1 | . | CASNSQAYEQYF | TGCGCCAGCAACTCCCAAGCTTACGAGCAGTACTTC
few | TRBJ2-3 | TRBV7-8 | . | CASSYKGGGTQYF | TGTGCCAGCAGCTACAAGGGAGGGGGTACGCAGTATTTT
few | TRBJ1-1 | TRBV4-1 | . | CASRNNPTVNTEAFF | TGCGCCAGCAGAAATAATCCTACGGTGAACACTGAAGCTTTCTTT
. | TRBJ2-7 | TRBV7-3 | TRBD1 | CASSQGAGYEQYF | TGTGCCAGCAGCCAGGGGGCCGGGTACGAGCAGTACTTC
once | TRBJ1-1 | TRBV29-1 | TRBD1 | CSTGQGLHTEAFF | TGCAGCACAGGACAGGGTCTCCACACTGAAGCTTTCTTT
. | TRBJ1-2 | TRBV5-6 | TRBD1 | CASSLGQGAGGYTF | TGTGCCAGCAGCTTGGGACAGGGGGCTGGTGGCTACACCTTC
. | TRBJ2-5 | TRBV7-3 | TRBD1 | CASSLESRGLNQETQYF | TGTGCCAGCAGCTTAGAGTCGAGGGGGCTTAACCAAGAGACCCAGTACTTC
. | TRBJ1-2 | TRBV2 | . | CASSGQGVNYGYTF | TGTGCCAGCAGTGGGCAGGGCGTTAACTATGGCTACACCTTC
. | TRBJ1-2 | TRBV21-1 | . | CASSKDQAGPDYFHGYTF | TGTGCCAGCAGCAAAGATCAGGCAGGTCCCGACTATTTTCATGGCTACACCTTC
. | TRBJ1-2 | TRBV5-1 | . | CASSLGRRGGYTF | TGCGCCAGCAGCTTGGGGCGGCGGGGAGGCTACACCTTC
. | TRBJ2-1 | TRBV9 | TRBD2 | CASSVAVGLAYNEQFF | TGTGCCAGCAGCGTAGCGGTGGGACTAGCCTACAATGAGCAGTTCTTC
. | TRBJ2-4 | TRBV11-2 | TRBD1 | CASSLGQGGAGNIQYF | TGTGCCAGCAGCTTAGGCCAAGGGGGCGCAGGCAACATTCAGTACTTC
. | TRBJ1-2 | TRBV7-2 | . | CASSFSDIDYGYTF | TGTGCCAGCAGCTTTAGTGACATAGACTATGGCTACACCTTC
. | TRBJ1-2 | TRBV9 | . | CASSVTGSNYGYTF | TGTGCCAGCAGCGTTACAGGTTCCAACTATGGCTACACCTTC
. | TRBJ2-2 | TRBV27 | TRBD1 | CASSAEPGGASLLNTGELFF | TGTGCCAGCAGTGCCGAACCAGGGGGCGCTTCCCTCCTGAACACCGGGGAGCTGTTTTTT
. | TRBJ1-5 | TRBV5-8 | TRBD1 | CASSRTGANQPQHF | TGTGCCAGCAGCCGGACAGGGGCGAATCAGCCCCAGCATTTT
once | TRBJ1-2 | TRBV14 | TRBD1 | CASDKGDRDYGYTF | TGTGCCAGCGACAAGGGGGACAGGGACTATGGCTACACCTTC
. | TRBJ2-3 | TRBV2 | TRBD1 | CASRAGTGIVDTQYF | TGTGCCAGCAGGGCCGGGACAGGGATTGTAGATACGCAGTATTTT
. | TRBJ1-2 | TRBV9 | . | CASSVTWGPDHGYTF | TGTGCCAGCAGCGTAACCTGGGGGCCTGATCATGGCTACACCTTC
. | TRBJ2-7 | TRBV30 | TRBD1 | CAWTDDRGYEQYF | TGTGCCTGGACTGACGACAGGGGCTACGAGCAGTACTTC
. | TRBJ2-2 | TRBV7-9 | . | CASSLGNTNTGELFF | TGTGCCAGCAGCTTAGGTAACACCAACACCGGGGAGCTGTTTTTT
. | TRBJ2-5 | TRBV4-3 | TRBD2 | CASSQDYLAGGGETQYF | TGCGCCAGCAGCCAAGATTATTTAGCGGGGGGGGGAGAGACCCAGTACTTC
. | TRBJ2-1 | TRBV6-5 | . | CASSYSPRADEQFF | TGTGCCAGCAGTTACTCGCCCAGGGCCGATGAGCAGTTCTTC
. | TRBJ1-1 | TRBV6-5 | . | CASVGSLGGLRAFF | TGTGCCAGCGTAGGAAGCCTCGGGGGACTAAGAGCTTTCTTT
. | TRBJ2-3 | TRBV5-4 | TRBD2 | CASSLDLTSGGRGDTQYF | TGTGCCAGCAGCTTGGACTTGACTAGCGGGGGGAGGGGGGATACGCAGTATTTT
. | TRBJ2-7 | TRBV5-1 | TRBD1 | CASRWDSSSYEQYF | TGCGCCAGCAGGTGGGACAGCAGCTCCTACGAGCAGTACTTC
. | TRBJ1-5 | TRBV7-2 | TRBD1 | CASSPRDREPQHF | TGTGCCAGCAGCCCACGGGACAGGGAGCCCCAGCATTTT
. | TRBJ2-7 | TRBV12-5 | TRBD1 | CASGLILGDRSPYEQYF | TGTGCTAGTGGTTTGATATTGGGGGACAGGAGCCCCTACGAGCAGTACTTC
. | TRBJ2-2 | TRBV19 | . | CASSTQGYTGELFF | TGTGCCAGTAGTACCCAGGGGTACACCGGGGAGCTGTTTTTT
. | TRBJ2-1 | TRBV27 | TRBD1 | CASSTGQANNEQFF | TGTGCCAGCAGTACGGGACAGGCCAACAATGAGCAGTTCTTC
. | TRBJ1-5 | TRBV27 | . | CASSSRFYSNQPQHF | TGTGCCAGCAGTAGTAGATTTTATAGCAATCAGCCCCAGCATTTT
. | TRBJ2-1 | TRBV9 | TRBD2 | CASSVLTGGGEQFF | TGTGCCAGCAGCGTACTAACGGGGGGGGGTGAGCAGTTCTTC
. | TRBJ1-5 | TRBV2 | . | CASQGTRTLNQPQHF | TGTGCCAGCCAGGGAACTCGGACACTCAATCAGCCCCAGCATTTT